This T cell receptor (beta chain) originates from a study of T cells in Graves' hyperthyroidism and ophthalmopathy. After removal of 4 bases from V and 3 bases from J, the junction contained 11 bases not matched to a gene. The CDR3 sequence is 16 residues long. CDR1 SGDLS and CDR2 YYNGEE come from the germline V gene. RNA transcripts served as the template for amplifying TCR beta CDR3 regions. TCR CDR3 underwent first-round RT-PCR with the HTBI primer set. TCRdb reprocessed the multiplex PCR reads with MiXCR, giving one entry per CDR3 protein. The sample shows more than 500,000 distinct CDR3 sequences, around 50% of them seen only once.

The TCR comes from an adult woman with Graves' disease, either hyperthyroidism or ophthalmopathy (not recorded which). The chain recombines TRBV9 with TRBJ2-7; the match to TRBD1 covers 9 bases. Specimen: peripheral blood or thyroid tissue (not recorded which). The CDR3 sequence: CASSPGEGQGGYEQYF. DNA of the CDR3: TGTGCCAGCAGCCCAGGAGAGGGACAGGGTGGCTACGAGCAGTACTTC. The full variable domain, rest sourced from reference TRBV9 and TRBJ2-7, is DSGVTQTPKHLITATGQRVTLRCSPRSGDLSVYWYQQSLDQGLQFLIQYYNGEERAKGNILERFSAQQFPDLHSELNLSSLELGDSALYFCASSPGEGQGGYEQYFGPGTRLTVT.